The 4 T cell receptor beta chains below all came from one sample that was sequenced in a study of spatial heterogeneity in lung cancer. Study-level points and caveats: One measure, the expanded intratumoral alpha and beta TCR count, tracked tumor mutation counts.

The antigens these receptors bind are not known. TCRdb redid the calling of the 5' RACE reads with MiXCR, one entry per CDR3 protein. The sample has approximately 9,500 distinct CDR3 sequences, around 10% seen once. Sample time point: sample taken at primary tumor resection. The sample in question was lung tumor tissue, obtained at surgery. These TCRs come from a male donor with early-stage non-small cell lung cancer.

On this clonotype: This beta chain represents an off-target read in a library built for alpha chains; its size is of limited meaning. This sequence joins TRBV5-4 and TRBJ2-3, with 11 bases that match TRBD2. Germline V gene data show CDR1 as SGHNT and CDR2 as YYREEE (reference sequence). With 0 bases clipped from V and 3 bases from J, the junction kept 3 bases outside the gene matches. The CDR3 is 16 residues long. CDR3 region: CASSLGRLAGTDTQYF. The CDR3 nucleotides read TGTGCCAGCAGCTTGGGGCGACTAGCGGGAACAGATACGCAGTATTTT.

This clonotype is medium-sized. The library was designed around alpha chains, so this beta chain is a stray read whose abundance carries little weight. CDR3 nucleotide sequence: TGTGCCAGCAGGGGACTGTTCTCCTACGAGCAGTACTTC. Its translation is CASRGLFSYEQYF. The V call is TRBV11-1, the J call TRBJ2-7; D might be TRBD2 (6 bases). CDR1 is SGHAT, CDR2 FQDESV, per germline (reference sequence). V was cut by 6 bases and J by 0 bases, with 9 bases left in between. The CDR3 is made up of 13 amino acids.

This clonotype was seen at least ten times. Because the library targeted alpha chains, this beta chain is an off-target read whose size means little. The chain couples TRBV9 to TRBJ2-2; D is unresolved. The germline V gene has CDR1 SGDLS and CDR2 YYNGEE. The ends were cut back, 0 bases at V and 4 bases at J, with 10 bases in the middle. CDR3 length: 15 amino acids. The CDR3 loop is CASSVGPVATGELFF. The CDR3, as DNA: TGTGCCAGCAGCGTAGGACCCGTGGCCACCGGGGAGCTGTTTTTT.

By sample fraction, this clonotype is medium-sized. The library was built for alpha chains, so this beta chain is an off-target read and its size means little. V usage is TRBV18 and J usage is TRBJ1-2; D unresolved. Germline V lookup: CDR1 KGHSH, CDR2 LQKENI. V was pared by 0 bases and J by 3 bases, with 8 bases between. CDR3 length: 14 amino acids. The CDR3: CASSPPGFDYGYTF. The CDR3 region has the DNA TGTGCCAGCTCACCACCGGGATTCGACTATGGCTACACCTTC.